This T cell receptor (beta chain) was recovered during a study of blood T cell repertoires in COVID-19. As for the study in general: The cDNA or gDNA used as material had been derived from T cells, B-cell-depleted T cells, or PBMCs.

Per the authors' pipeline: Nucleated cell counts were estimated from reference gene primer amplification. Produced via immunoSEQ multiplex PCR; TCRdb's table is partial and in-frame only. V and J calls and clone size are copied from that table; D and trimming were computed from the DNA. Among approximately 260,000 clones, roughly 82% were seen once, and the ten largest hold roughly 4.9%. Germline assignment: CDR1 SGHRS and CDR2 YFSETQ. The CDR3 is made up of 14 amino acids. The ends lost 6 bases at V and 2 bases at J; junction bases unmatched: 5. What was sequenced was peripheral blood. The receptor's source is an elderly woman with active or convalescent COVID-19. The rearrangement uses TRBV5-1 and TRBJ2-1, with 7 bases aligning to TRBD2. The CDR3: CASTPAGAYNEQFF. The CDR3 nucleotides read TGCGCCAGCACCCCTGCGGGAGCCTACAATGAGCAGTTCTTC.